This is a list of T cell receptor beta chains from one sample in a study of cytomegalovirus exposure and HLA in healthy donors. Generated by immunoSEQ multiplex PCR, the TCRdb table keeps only in-frame clones and is missing some. The sample has some 150,000 clones, about 82% seen once. The material sequenced was PBMCs. The receptor source for this set is a woman in her thirties or forties in good health and CMV-seropositive. The CDR3 runs from the conserved cysteine through the conserved F or W. A D gene is named only where the DNA matches it firmly. Clone sizes are given selectively: once, few, many, or a class where the clone is expanded.

d_gene	v_gene	abundance	j_gene	CDR3aa	CDR3nt
NA	TRBV6-1	NA	TRBJ1-1	CASRPTGQNTEAFF	TGTGCCAGCAGGCCGACAGGCCAGAACACTGAAGCTTTCTTT
TRBD1	TRBV7-3	NA	TRBJ1-1	CASSRQGGDTEAFF	TGTGCCAGCAGCAGACAGGGGGGCGACACTGAAGCTTTCTTT
NA	TRBV10-3	NA	TRBJ2-1	CAIQNYPSYNEQFF	TGTGCCATCCAAAACTATCCCTCCTACAATGAGCAGTTCTTC
TRBD2	TRBV7-9	NA	TRBJ2-2	CSSSPLAGRNTGELFF	TGTTCCAGCAGCCCCTTAGCGGGACGCAACACCGGGGAGCTGTTTTTT
TRBD2	TRBV5-4	NA	TRBJ2-1	CASSLGPRAGANNEQFF	TGTGCCAGCAGTTTAGGCCCGAGAGCGGGAGCCAATAATGAGCAGTTCTTC
TRBD1	TRBV19	NA	TRBJ2-7	CASSRGQTRNPEQYF	TGTGCCAGTAGTAGGGGACAGACCCGCAACCCCGAGCAGTACTTC
TRBD1	TRBV2	NA	TRBJ1-5	CATETGRDQPQHF	TGTGCCACCGAGACAGGGAGAGACCAGCCCCAGCATTTT
TRBD1	TRBV29-1	NA	TRBJ1-1	CSVEMTGEIAFF	TGCAGCGTTGAAATGACAGGGGAAATAGCTTTCTTT
NA	TRBV6-5	NA	TRBJ1-1	CASSYSGGEAFF	TGTGCCAGCAGTTACTCGGGGGGTGAAGCTTTCTTT
NA	TRBV5-6	NA	TRBJ1-4	CASSLARQNEKLFF	TGTGCCAGCAGCTTGGCCAGGCAGAATGAAAAACTGTTTTTT
TRBD2	TRBV5-1	once	TRBJ2-3	CASSLVPSGGTDTQYF	TGCGCCAGCAGCTTGGTCCCTAGCGGTGGCACAGATACGCAGTATTTT
TRBD1	TRBV27	NA	TRBJ2-5	CASSLDRGRVETQYF	TGTGCCAGCAGTCTTGACAGGGGGCGCGTGGAGACCCAGTACTTC
TRBD1	TRBV5-5	few	TRBJ1-3	CASSSLYRDRVSGNTIYF	TGTGCCAGCAGCTCGCTTTACCGGGACAGGGTCTCTGGAAACACCATATATTTT
NA	TRBV7-2	NA	TRBJ1-4	CASSPLGRGDEKLFF	TGTGCCAGCAGCCCCCTGGGGAGGGGGGATGAAAAACTGTTTTTT
NA	TRBV6-1	NA	TRBJ1-1	CASTDRMNTEAFF	TGTGCCAGCACTGACAGGATGAACACTGAAGCTTTCTTT
NA	TRBV27	NA	TRBJ1-6	CASRLGGGQRNSPLHF	TGTGCCAGCAGGTTGGGCGGGGGGCAAAGGAATTCACCCCTCCACTTT
TRBD1	TRBV28	NA	TRBJ1-5	CASIPGQGVPVAQHF	TGTGCCAGCATCCCGGGACAGGGGGTTCCGGTGGCCCAGCATTTT
TRBD2	TRBV7-2	NA	TRBJ2-7	CASSLTSGVYEQYF	TGTGCCAGCAGCCTCACTAGCGGGGTCTATGAGCAGTACTTC
TRBD1	TRBV4-3	NA	TRBJ2-7	CASSQDLIRDRGRGAPYEQYF	TGCGCCAGCAGCCAAGATCTGATCCGGGACAGGGGGCGCGGAGCTCCCTACGAGCAGTACTTC
NA	TRBV7-8	NA	TRBJ1-2	CASSPGGNGRFGYTF	TGTGCCAGCAGCCCCGGGGGGAATGGTCGGTTTGGCTACACCTTC
TRBD1	TRBV5-4	NA	TRBJ1-1	CASSLGQGELEAFF	TGTGCCAGCAGCTTGGGACAGGGGGAGCTTGAAGCTTTCTTT
TRBD1	TRBV7-8	NA	TRBJ2-7	CASSLFRDSSYEQYF	TGTGCCAGCAGCTTGTTCCGGGACAGTTCCTACGAGCAGTACTTC
NA	TRBV27	NA	TRBJ2-4	CASSFISGSNIQYF	TGTGCCAGCAGTTTTATCAGCGGGTCTAACATTCAGTACTTC
NA	TRBV29-1	once	TRBJ1-2	CSVGTGDVYTF	TGCAGCGTTGGTACAGGCGACGTCTACACCTTC
NA	TRBV7-9	NA	TRBJ2-5	CASSFPSREETQYF	TGTGCCAGCAGCTTCCCTTCTCGCGAGGAGACCCAGTACTTC
NA	TRBV30	NA	TRBJ1-1	CAWSVTRATEAFF	TGTGCCTGGAGTGTAACCAGGGCCACTGAAGCTTTCTTT
NA	TRBV11-1	NA	TRBJ2-2	CASSLNPGNTGELFF	TGTGCCAGCAGCCTAAATCCAGGGAACACCGGGGAGCTGTTTTTT
NA	TRBV5-4	NA	TRBJ1-6	CASSLVGGNSPLHF	TGTGCCAGCAGCCTAGTAGGCGGTAATTCACCCCTCCACTTT
NA	TRBV6-5	NA	TRBJ2-3	CASSYARGSDTQYF	TGTGCCAGCAGTTACGCGCGGGGTTCAGATACGCAGTATTTT
TRBD2	TRBV5-1	NA	TRBJ2-5	CASSIAGGPHETQYF	TGCGCCAGCAGCATAGCGGGAGGACCTCACGAGACCCAGTACTTC
NA	TRBV28	NA	TRBJ1-5	CASVRQVSNQPQHF	TGTGCCAGCGTTCGACAGGTTAGCAATCAGCCCCAGCATTTT
TRBD1	TRBV7-2	NA	TRBJ2-5	CASSWGTGREQYF	TGTGCCAGCAGCTGGGGGACAGGGCGAGAGCAGTACTTC
NA	TRBV7-9	few	TRBJ1-1	CASSLVGTVEAFF	TGTGCCAGCAGCTTAGTTGGGACTGTTGAAGCTTTCTTT
TRBD2	TRBV5-6	NA	TRBJ2-3	CASSLRLAGGSDTQYF	TGTGCCAGCAGCCTTCGACTAGCGGGAGGATCAGATACGCAGTATTTT
NA	TRBV12-2	NA	TRBJ1-5	CASPQGNQPQHF	TGTGCAAGTCCACAGGGGAATCAGCCCCAGCATTTT
NA	TRBV9	NA	TRBJ1-4	CASSAGERANEKLFF	TGTGCCAGCAGCGCAGGGGAACGAGCTAATGAAAAACTGTTTTTT
TRBD1	TRBV28	NA	TRBJ1-4	CASSSGQGSYNEKLFF	TGTGCCAGCAGCTCCGGACAGGGGTCTTATAATGAAAAACTGTTTTTT
TRBD1	TRBV27	NA	TRBJ2-1	CATTRPGQGVDEQFF	TGTGCCACGACGCGACCGGGACAGGGTGTGGACGAGCAGTTCTTC
NA	TRBV27	NA	TRBJ2-7	CASRKTQLSYEQYF	TGTGCCAGCAGGAAGACACAACTCTCCTACGAGCAGTACTTC
NA	TRBV28	NA	TRBJ2-1	CASSGRRTVGYEQFF	TGTGCCAGCAGTGGGCGGAGGACAGTAGGTTATGAGCAGTTCTTC
NA	TRBV7-9	NA	TRBJ2-7	CASSLGTAYEQYF	TGTGCCAGCAGCTTAGGCACAGCCTACGAGCAGTACTTC
TRBD1	TRBV5-1	NA	TRBJ2-5	CASMTGTGEETQYF	TGCGCCAGCATGACCGGGACAGGAGAAGAGACCCAGTACTTC
NA	TRBV19	NA	TRBJ1-2	CATDGVQGYTF	TGTGCCACAGACGGGGTGCAAGGCTACACCTTC
TRBD1	TRBV9	NA	TRBJ1-3	CASSVDTGGAGNTIYF	TGTGCCAGCAGCGTAGATACAGGGGGAGCTGGAAACACCATATATTTT
TRBD1	TRBV14	NA	TRBJ2-3	CASSPQGARDTQYF	TGTGCCAGCAGCCCCCAGGGGGCAAGAGATACGCAGTATTTT
NA	TRBV19	NA	TRBJ2-2	CASKQADLTGELFF	TGTGCCAGCAAACAGGCGGACCTCACCGGGGAGCTGTTTTTT
TRBD1	TRBV9	NA	TRBJ1-5	CASSQGWDSAQPQHF	TGTGCCAGCAGTCAAGGCTGGGACAGCGCTCAGCCCCAGCATTTT
NA	TRBV6-6	NA	TRBJ2-7	CASTDTAASEQYF	TGTGCCAGCACCGATACAGCAGCCTCTGAGCAGTACTTC
NA	TRBV30	once	TRBJ1-1	CAWSRGMDTEAFF	TGTGCCTGGAGTAGGGGTATGGACACTGAAGCTTTCTTT